These T cell receptor beta chains were read from a single sample in a study of cytomegalovirus exposure and HLA in healthy donors. The table came from immunoSEQ multiplex PCR; TCRdb's copy has only in-frame clones and leaves some out. The sample comprises more than 95,000 clones, 60% to 80% of which are singletons, and approximately 3% rests with the top ten. The material sequenced was PBMCs. The receptors derive from a man in his thirties or forties in good health and CMV-seronegative. Each CDR3 is given with its conserved first and last residue. Fields, in order: clone size, V gene, J gene, D gene, CDR3 DNA, CDR3 protein. D genes are given only for firm matches. Size is omitted from some rows. Given values are once, few, many or a class for expanded clones.

>NA|TRBV27|TRBJ1-1|TRBD1
TGTGCCAGCAGTTTAAGGCAGGGGGTGGGCACTGAAGCTTTCTTT
CASSLRQGVGTEAFF
>few|TRBV19|TRBJ1-1|NA
TGTGCCAGTAGTATAGGGCGGGGCCTAAGAAGTGTGAACACTGAAGCTTTCTTT
CASSIGRGLRSVNTEAFF
>NA|TRBV6-1|TRBJ2-7|TRBD1
TGTGCCAGCAGGGGTATGGGACAGGGGAACTTC
CASRGMGQGNF
>once|TRBV7-3|TRBJ2-3|NA
TGTGCCAGCAGCTTAACGTTCGGAGGAGGAGGAACAGATACGCAGTATTTT
CASSLTFGGGGTDTQYF
>NA|TRBV7-2|TRBJ2-7|TRBD2
TGTGCCAGCAGCAAAGGGAGCCTAGCGGGAGTTGAGCAGTACTTC
CASSKGSLAGVEQYF
>NA|TRBV30|TRBJ2-7|TRBD2
TGTGCCTGGATAGCTAGCGGGAGACACGAGCAGTACTTC
CAWIASGRHEQYF
>NA|TRBV5-4|TRBJ1-2|NA
TGTGCCAGCAGCTTGGGATTGAAAAGGGGGGGAGCCTATGGCTACACCTTC
CASSLGLKRGGAYGYTF
>NA|TRBV6-6|TRBJ1-2|TRBD1
TGTGCCAGCAGTTCTTACCCGGACAGGGCTGACTATGGCTACACCTTC
CASSSYPDRADYGYTF
>NA|TRBV7-9|TRBJ1-4|TRBD1
TGTGCCAGCAGCCCCACTGGACAGGGAGTCGGAAAACTGTTTTTT
CASSPTGQGVGKLFF
>NA|TRBV19|TRBJ2-4|NA
TGTGCCAGTAGCGACTACACCCACCTAGATCTAGCCAAAAACATTCAGTACTTC
CASSDYTHLDLAKNIQYF
>few|TRBV11-1|TRBJ1-1|NA
TGTGCCAGTGGGCCCCAGAACACTGAAGCTTTCTTT
CASGPQNTEAFF
>NA|TRBV7-2|TRBJ2-7|TRBD2
TGTGCCAGCAGCTTAGTTGCGGGAGGGCGATACGAGCAGTACTTC
CASSLVAGGRYEQYF
>NA|TRBV4-1|TRBJ1-1|NA
TGCGCCAGCAGCCTACCCCGGGGTCGGAACACTGAAGCTTTCTTT
CASSLPRGRNTEAFF
>NA|TRBV27|TRBJ2-2|TRBD2
TGTGCCAGCAGTCTTACACGGACTAGCGGGACAACCGGGGAGCTGTTTTTT
CASSLTRTSGTTGELFF
>NA|TRBV13|TRBJ1-1|NA
TGTGCCAGCAGCCATGCCGGGAATACTGAAGCTTTCTTT
CASSHAGNTEAFF
>NA|TRBV11-3|TRBJ2-3|TRBD2
TGTGCCAGCAGCCCAGGGAGGGATTTCGACACAGATACGCAGTATTTT
CASSPGRDFDTDTQYF
>NA|TRBV19|TRBJ1-1|TRBD1
TGTGCCAGTAGTATAACAGGGGGAGTAACTGAAGCTTTCTTT
CASSITGGVTEAFF
>once|TRBV6-4|TRBJ2-7|TRBD1
TGTGCCAGCAGTGACGGGACAGGGGACGCCTACGAGCAGTACTTC
CASSDGTGDAYEQYF
>NA|TRBV7-2|TRBJ2-1|NA
TGTGCCAGCAGCTACGCGCCCCTTAATGAGCAGTTCTTC
CASSYAPLNEQFF
>NA|TRBV4-3|TRBJ2-7|TRBD2
TGCGCCAGCAGCCAGGGATCGGGACTAGCTTTGGAGCAGTACTTC
CASSQGSGLALEQYF
>few|TRBV9|TRBJ2-7|NA
TGTGCCAGCAGCCCCATTACGGGCGGAGGAACCTACGAGCAGTACTTC
CASSPITGGGTYEQYF
>NA|TRBV4-2|TRBJ2-7|NA
TGTGCCAGCAGCCAAGAACCCGGGAGCCGCGAGCAGTACTTC
CASSQEPGSREQYF
>NA|TRBV15|TRBJ2-7|NA
TGTGCCACCAGCGGCACCTACGAGCAGTACTTC
CATSGTYEQYF
>once|TRBV7-2|TRBJ2-3|NA
TGTGCCAGCAGCTCTCAACCCCCTAGGCTCGCTAACACAGATACGCAGTATTTT
CASSSQPPRLANTDTQYF
>NA|TRBV5-5|TRBJ2-7|NA
TGTGCCAGCAGCCCCGGGAAGAGTCGGCCGGCCTACGAGCAGTACTTC
CASSPGKSRPAYEQYF
>few|TRBV29-1|TRBJ1-2|NA
TGCAGCGCGTCGGTGGCAGGACTCTATGGCTACACCTTC
CSASVAGLYGYTF
>few|TRBV4-3|TRBJ2-1|TRBD1
TGCGCCAGCAGCTACCACAGGGGGTCCTACAATGAGCAGTTCTTC
CASSYHRGSYNEQFF
>NA|TRBV5-1|TRBJ1-4|NA
TGCGCCAGCGCTACAGGGAGTAATGAAAAACTGTTTTTT
CASATGSNEKLFF
>NA|TRBV2|TRBJ2-3|TRBD1
TGTGCCAGCAGTCAGGGGGCTGGAGATACGCAGTATTTT
CASSQGAGDTQYF
>NA|TRBV7-3|TRBJ2-5|TRBD1
TGTGCCAGCAGCGTTACAGGGGAAGAGACCCAGTACTTC
CASSVTGEETQYF
>NA|TRBV7-2|TRBJ1-1|NA
TGTGCCAGCAGCTTAGAATTGGGCGCTGAAGCTTTCTTT
CASSLELGAEAFF
>NA|TRBV4-3|TRBJ1-1|NA
TGCGCCAGCAGCCAAGATCATCGGGGGGCGCGGACTGAAGCTTTCTTT
CASSQDHRGARTEAFF
>NA|TRBV19|TRBJ2-6|NA
TGTGCCAGTAGGGCCGGGACAACTTCTGGGGCCAACGTCCTGACTTTC
CASRAGTTSGANVLTF
>few|TRBV19|TRBJ2-1|NA
TGTGCCAGTAGTATCGCGGGTTACAATGAGCAGTTCTTC
CASSIAGYNEQFF
>NA|TRBV4-2|TRBJ2-1|NA
TGTGCCAGCAGTCGGACTCCTAGGAGCTCCTACAATGAGCAGTTCTTC
CASSRTPRSSYNEQFF
>few|TRBV6-5|TRBJ1-2|TRBD1
TGTGCCAGCAGCCCCCGACAGGGAGGTGGCTACACCTTC
CASSPRQGGGYTF
>NA|TRBV28|TRBJ1-5|TRBD1
TGTGCCAGCAGTTTCGGACAGGGCGGGAGTCAGCCCCAGCATTTT
CASSFGQGGSQPQHF
>NA|TRBV6-1|TRBJ1-3|TRBD1
TGTGCCAGCAGGACCGGACAGGCCTCTGGAAACACCATATATTTT
CASRTGQASGNTIYF
>few|TRBV4-1|TRBJ1-4|TRBD1
TGCGCCAGCAGCACCCACGGGACAGCTCAGGAAAAACTGTTTTTT
CASSTHGTAQEKLFF
>NA|TRBV27|TRBJ2-2|TRBD1
TGTGCCAGCAGTTTACGATCCGGACAGGGGTACACCGGGGAGCTGTTTTTT
CASSLRSGQGYTGELFF
>NA|TRBV27|TRBJ1-1|NA
TGTGCCAGCAGTTTAGGGAGGGGTAGCGAAGCTTTCTTT
CASSLGRGSEAFF
>NA|TRBV5-4|TRBJ2-1|TRBD1
TGTGCCAGCAGTATAGACAGGGGTAATGAGCAGTTCTTC
CASSIDRGNEQFF
>NA|TRBV7-2|TRBJ2-7|NA
TGTGCCAGCAGCCTCACTAGGGTCTACGAGCAGTACTTC
CASSLTRVYEQYF
>few|TRBV29-1|TRBJ1-2|NA
TGCAGCGCGGAGGGGGGGCTCGATGGCTACACCTTC
CSAEGGLDGYTF
>few|TRBV7-9|TRBJ1-1|TRBD1
TGTGCCAGCAGCGACAGACAGGGGGCAACTGAAGCTTTCTTT
CASSDRQGATEAFF
>NA|TRBV7-3|TRBJ2-1|NA
TGTGCCAGCAGCTTATCGGACTCCACCTACAATGAGCAGTTCTTC
CASSLSDSTYNEQFF
>NA|TRBV4-2|TRBJ2-3|TRBD2
TGTGCCAGCAGCCAAGGAACGGGGGGTGGGGGCACAGATACGCAGTATTTT
CASSQGTGGGGTDTQYF
>NA|TRBV19|TRBJ2-7|NA
TGTGCCAGTAGTGAACCCCCCAACAGTGGCGAGCAGTACTTC
CASSEPPNSGEQYF
>NA|TRBV11-2|TRBJ2-5|TRBD2
TGTGCCAGCAGCCCCCTTGTAGCGGGAAACCAAGAGACCCAGTACTTC
CASSPLVAGNQETQYF
>once|TRBV13|TRBJ1-1|NA
TGTGCCAGCAGCCTAGCGGGCAATCTATGGGGCTCTGAAGCTTTCTTT
CASSLAGNLWGSEAFF